This entry describes one TCR beta chain. Sequencing used immunoSEQ multiplex PCR; TCRdb keeps in-frame clones, though not all of them. This sample has about 340,000 clones, with 65% to 90% found just once. Cohorts were based on clinical histories the participants reported. This record belongs to a study of blood T cell repertoires in COVID-19. Germline assignment: CDR1 SGHAT and CDR2 FQNNGV. Trimming took 5 bases from V and 2 from J, leaving 4 bases between them. The CDR3 runs to 13 residues. This clonotype was obtained from a woman aged 40 to 55 with acute COVID-19. The genes are TRBV11-2 and TRBJ2-6; D is undetermined. Sequenced input: PBMCs or T cells enriched from blood (not recorded which). This CDR3 reads CASSQTGANVLTF. The DNA of the CDR3 is TGTGCCAGCAGCCAGACTGGGGCCAACGTCCTGACTTTC.